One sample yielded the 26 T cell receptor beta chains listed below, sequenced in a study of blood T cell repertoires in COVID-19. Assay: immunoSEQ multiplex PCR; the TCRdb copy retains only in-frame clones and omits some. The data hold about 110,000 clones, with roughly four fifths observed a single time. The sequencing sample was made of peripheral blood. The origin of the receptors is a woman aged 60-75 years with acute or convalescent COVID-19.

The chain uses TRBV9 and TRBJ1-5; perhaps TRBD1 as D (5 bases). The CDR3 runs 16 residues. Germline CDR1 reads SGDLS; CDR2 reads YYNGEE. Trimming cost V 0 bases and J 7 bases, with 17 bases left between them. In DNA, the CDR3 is TGTGCCAGCAGCGTAGGAGGGGAGGCTGGTAGCCAGCCCCAGCATTTT. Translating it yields CASSVGGEAGSQPQHF. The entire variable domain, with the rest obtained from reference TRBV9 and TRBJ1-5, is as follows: DSGVTQTPKHLITATGQRVTLRCSPRSGDLSVYWYQQSLDQGLQFLIQYYNGEERAKGNILERFSAQQFPDLHSELNLSSLELGDSALYFCASSVGGEAGSQPQHFGDGTRLSIL.

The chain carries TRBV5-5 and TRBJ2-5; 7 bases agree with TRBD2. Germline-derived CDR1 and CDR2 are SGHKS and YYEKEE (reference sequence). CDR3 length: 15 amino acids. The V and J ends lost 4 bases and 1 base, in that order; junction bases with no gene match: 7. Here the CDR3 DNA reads TGTGCCAGCAGCAGGAACCGGGGGGTCCAAGAGACCCAGTACTTC. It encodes CASSRNRGVQETQYF.

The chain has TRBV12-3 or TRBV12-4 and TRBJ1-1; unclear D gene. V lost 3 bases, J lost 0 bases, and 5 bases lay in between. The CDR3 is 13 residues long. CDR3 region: CASSFMLNTEAFF. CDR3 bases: TGTGCCAGCAGTTTCATGTTGAACACTGAAGCTTTCTTT.

CDR3 in amino acids: CASSQDTWDRASYGYTF. The CDR3 DNA sequence: TGTGCCAGCAGCCAAGATACATGGGACAGGGCTAGCTATGGCTACACCTTC. This chain uses TRBV4-2 with TRBJ1-2; 9 nucleotides match TRBD1. The CDR3 contains 17 residues. V was pared by 0 bases and J by 4 bases, with 9 bases of the junction left unmatched. Germline V gene sequence: CDR1 LGHNA, CDR2 YNFKEQ.

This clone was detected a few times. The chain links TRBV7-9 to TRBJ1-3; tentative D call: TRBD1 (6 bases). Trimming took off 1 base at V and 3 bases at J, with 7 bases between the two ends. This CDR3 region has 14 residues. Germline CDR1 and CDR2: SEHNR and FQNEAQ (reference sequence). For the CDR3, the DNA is TGTGCCAGCAGCTTAGACAGGGTTGGAAACACCATATATTTT. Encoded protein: CASSLDRVGNTIYF. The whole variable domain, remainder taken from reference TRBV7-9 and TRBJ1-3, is DTGVSQNPRHKITKRGQNVTFRCDPISEHNRLYWYRQTLGQGPEFLTYFQNEAQLEKSRLLSDRFSAERPKGSFSTLEIQRTEQGDSAMYLCASSLDRVGNTIYFGEGSWLTVV.

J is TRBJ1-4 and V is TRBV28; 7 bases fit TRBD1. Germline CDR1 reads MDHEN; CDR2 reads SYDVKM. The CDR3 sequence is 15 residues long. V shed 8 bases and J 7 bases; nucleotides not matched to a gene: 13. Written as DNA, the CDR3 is TGTGCCAGCTCCCTTCCGGGACAGATCTTTGAAAAACTGTTTTTT. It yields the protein CASSLPGQIFEKLFF.

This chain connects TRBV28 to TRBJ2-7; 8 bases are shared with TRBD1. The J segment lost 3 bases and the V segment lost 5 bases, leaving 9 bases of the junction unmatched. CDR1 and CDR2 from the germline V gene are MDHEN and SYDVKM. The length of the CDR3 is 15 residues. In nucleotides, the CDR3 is TGTGCCAGCAGTCCTATTAGGGACAGGATCTACGAGCAGTACTTC. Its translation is CASSPIRDRIYEQYF.

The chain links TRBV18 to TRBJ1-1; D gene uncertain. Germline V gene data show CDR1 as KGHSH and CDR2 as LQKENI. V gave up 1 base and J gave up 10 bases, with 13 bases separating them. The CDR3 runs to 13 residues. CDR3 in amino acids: CASSPQEVYGAFF. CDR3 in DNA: TGTGCCAGCTCACCACAGGAGGTCTACGGAGCTTTCTTT.

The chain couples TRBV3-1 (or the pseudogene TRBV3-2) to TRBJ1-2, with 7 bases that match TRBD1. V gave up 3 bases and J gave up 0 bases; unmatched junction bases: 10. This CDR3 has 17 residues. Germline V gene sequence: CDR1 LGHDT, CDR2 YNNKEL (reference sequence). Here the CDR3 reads CASSHGTEMGANYGYTF. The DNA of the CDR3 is TGTGCCAGCAGCCACGGGACAGAGATGGGGGCTAACTATGGCTACACCTTC.

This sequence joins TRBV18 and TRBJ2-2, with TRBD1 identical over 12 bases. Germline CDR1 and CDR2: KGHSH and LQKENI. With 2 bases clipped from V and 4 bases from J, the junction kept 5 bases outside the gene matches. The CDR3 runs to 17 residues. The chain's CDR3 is CASSPLGQGAFTGELFF. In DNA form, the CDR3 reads TGTGCCAGCTCACCATTGGGACAGGGGGCTTTCACCGGGGAGCTGTTTTTT.

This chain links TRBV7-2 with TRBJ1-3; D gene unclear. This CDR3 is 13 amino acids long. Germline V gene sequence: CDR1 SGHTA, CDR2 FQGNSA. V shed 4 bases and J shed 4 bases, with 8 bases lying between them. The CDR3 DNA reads TGTGCCAGCAGCTCGAGGGCCGGAAACACCATATATTTT. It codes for CASSSRAGNTIYF.

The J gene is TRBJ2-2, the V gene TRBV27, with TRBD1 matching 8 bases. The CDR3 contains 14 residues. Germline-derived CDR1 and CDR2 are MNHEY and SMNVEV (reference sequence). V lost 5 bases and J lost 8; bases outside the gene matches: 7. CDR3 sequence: CASSDHRGTGELFF. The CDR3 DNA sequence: TGTGCCAGCAGTGACCACAGGGGGACGGGGGAGCTGTTTTTT.

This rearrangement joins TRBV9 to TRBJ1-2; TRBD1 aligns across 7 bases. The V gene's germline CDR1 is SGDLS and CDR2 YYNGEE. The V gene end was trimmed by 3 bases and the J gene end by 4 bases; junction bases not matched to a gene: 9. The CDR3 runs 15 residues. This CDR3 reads CASSARVQGTYGYTF. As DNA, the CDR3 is TGTGCCAGCAGCGCTCGTGTACAGGGGACCTATGGCTACACCTTC.

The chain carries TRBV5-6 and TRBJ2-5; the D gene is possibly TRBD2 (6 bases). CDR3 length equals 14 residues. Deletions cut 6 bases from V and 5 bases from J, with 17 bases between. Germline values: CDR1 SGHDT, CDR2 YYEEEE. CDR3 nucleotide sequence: TGTGCCAGCACCCAAACCGGGACTTGGGAGACCCAGTACTTC. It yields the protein CASTQTGTWETQYF.

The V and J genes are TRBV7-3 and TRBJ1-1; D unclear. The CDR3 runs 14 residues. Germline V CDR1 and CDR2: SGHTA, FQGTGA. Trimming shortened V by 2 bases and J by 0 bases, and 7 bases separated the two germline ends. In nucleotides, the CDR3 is TGTGCCAGCAGCTTAGCAGGCATGAACACTGAAGCTTTCTTT. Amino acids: CASSLAGMNTEAFF.

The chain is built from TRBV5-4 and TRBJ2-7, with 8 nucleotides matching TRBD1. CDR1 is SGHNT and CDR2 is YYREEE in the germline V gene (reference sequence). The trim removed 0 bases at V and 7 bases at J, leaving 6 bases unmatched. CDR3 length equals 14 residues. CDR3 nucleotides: TGTGCCAGCAGCTTGGAGCAGGGGGCGAGTGAGCAGTACTTC. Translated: CASSLEQGASEQYF.

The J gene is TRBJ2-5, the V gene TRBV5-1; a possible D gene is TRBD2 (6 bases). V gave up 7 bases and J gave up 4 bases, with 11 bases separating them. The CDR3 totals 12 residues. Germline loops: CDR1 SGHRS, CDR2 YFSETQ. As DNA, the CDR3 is TGCGCCAGCGGGAGGACCGGAGAGACCCAGTACTTC. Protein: CASGRTGETQYF. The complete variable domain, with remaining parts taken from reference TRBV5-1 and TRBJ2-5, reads KAGVTQTPRYLIKTRGQQVTLSCSPISGHRSVSWYQQTPGQGLQFLFEYFSETQRNKGNFPGRFSGRQFSNSRSEMNVSTLELGDSALYLCASGRTGETQYFGPGTRLLVL.

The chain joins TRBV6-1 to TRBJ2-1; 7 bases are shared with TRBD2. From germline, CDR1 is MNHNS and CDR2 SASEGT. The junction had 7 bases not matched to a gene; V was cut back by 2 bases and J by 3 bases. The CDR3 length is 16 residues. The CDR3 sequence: CASSELSGEFYNEQFF. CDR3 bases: TGTGCCAGCAGTGAACTAAGCGGGGAATTCTACAATGAGCAGTTCTTC.

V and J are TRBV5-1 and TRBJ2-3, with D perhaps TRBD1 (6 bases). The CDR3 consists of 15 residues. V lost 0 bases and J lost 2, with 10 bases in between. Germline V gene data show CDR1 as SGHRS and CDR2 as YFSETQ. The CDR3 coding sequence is TGCGCCAGCAGCTTGGGGGGGACAATCACAGATACGCAGTATTTT. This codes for CASSLGGTITDTQYF.

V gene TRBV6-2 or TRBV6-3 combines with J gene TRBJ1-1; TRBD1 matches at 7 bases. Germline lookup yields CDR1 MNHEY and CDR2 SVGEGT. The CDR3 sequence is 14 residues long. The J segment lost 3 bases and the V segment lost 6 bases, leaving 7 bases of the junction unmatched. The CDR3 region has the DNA TGTGCCAGCAGCCCCGACAGGGATGACACTGAAGCTTTCTTT. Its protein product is CASSPDRDDTEAFF.

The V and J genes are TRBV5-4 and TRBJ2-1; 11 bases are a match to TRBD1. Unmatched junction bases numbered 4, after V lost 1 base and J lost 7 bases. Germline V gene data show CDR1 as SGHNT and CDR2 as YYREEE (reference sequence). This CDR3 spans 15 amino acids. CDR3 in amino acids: CASSLKGQGGNEQFF. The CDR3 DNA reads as TGTGCCAGCAGCTTGAAGGGACAGGGGGGAAATGAGCAGTTCTTC.

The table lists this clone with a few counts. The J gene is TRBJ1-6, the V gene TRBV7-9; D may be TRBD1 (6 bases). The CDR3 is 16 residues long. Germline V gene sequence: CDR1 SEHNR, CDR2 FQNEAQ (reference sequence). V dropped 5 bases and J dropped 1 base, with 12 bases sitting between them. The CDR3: CASSAPRGSYNSPLHF. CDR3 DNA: TGTGCCAGCAGCGCCCCCAGGGGATCCTATAATTCACCCCTCCACTTT.

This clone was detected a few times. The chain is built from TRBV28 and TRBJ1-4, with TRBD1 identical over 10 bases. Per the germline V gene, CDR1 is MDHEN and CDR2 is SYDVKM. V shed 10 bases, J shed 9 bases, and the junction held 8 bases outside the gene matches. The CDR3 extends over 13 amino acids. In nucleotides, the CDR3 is TGTGCCATAGCGGGACAGGGGTGGAAAAAACTGTTTTTT. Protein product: CAIAGQGWKKLFF.

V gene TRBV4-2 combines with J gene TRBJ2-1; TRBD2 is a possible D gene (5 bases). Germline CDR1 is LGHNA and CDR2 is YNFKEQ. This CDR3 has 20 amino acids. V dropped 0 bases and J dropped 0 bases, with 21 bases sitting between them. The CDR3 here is CASSQEILVAYQGSYNEQFF. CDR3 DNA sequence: TGTGCCAGCAGCCAAGAAATACTAGTCGCCTACCAAGGCTCCTACAATGAGCAGTTCTTC.

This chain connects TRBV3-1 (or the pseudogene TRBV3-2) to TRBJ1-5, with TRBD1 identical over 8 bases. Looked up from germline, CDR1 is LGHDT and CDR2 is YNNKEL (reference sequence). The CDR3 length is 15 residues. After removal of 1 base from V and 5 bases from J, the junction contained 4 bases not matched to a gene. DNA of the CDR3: TGTGCCAGCAGCCAAGGGACAGGGTCGGATCAGCCCCAGCATTTT. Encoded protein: CASSQGTGSDQPQHF.

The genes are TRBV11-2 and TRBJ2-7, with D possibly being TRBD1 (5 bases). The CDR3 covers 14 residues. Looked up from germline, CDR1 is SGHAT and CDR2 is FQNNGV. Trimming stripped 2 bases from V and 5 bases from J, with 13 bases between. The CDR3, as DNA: TGTGCCAGCAGCTTAAGGGGCCTAGGTCACGAGCAGTACTTC. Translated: CASSLRGLGHEQYF.